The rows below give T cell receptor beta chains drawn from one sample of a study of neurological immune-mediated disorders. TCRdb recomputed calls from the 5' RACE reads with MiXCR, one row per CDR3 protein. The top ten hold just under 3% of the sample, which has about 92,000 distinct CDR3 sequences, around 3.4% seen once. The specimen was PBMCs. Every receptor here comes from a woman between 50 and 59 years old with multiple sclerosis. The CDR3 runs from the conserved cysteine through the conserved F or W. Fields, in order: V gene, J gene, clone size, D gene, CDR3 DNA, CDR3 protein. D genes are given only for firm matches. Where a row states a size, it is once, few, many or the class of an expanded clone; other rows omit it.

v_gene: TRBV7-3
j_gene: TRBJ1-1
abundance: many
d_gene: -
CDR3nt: TGTGCCAGCAGCTTAAGGAGGGCGGGCACTGAAGCTTTCTTT
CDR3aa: CASSLRRAGTEAFF

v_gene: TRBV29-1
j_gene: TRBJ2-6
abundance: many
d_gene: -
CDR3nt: TGCAGCGTCTGGGCTGGGGCCAACGTCCTGACTTTC
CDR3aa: CSVWAGANVLTF

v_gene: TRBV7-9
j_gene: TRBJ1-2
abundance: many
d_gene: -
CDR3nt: TGTGCCAGCAGCTTAGATTGGGGAGGAACTAACTATGGCTACACCTTC
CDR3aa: CASSLDWGGTNYGYTF

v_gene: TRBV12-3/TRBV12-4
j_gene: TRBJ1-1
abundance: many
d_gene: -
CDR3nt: TGTGCCAGCAGTTTAAGGTCAGGGTACAACACTGAAGCTTTCTTT
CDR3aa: CASSLRSGYNTEAFF

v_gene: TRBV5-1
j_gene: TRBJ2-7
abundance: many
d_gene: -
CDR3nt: TGCGCCAGCAGCCCAGCAGGGAGACTATGGGAGCAGTACTTC
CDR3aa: CASSPAGRLWEQYF

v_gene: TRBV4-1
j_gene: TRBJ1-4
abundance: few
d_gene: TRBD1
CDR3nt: TGCGCCAGCTCCGAGACAGGGGCTGAAAAACTGTTTTTT
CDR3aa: CASSETGAEKLFF

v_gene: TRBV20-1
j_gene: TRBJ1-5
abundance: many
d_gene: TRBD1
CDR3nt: TGCAGTGCTAGAGAGGGACAGGGTCCCTATGGCCCCTATCAGCCCCAGCATTTT
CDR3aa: CSAREGQGPYGPYQPQHF

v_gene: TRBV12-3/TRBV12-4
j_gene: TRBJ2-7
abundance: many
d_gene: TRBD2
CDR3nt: TGTGCCAGCAGTTTTTGGCTAGCGGGGGGCCGGTACGAGCAGTACTTC
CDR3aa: CASSFWLAGGRYEQYF

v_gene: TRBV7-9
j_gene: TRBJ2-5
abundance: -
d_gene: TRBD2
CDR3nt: TGTGCCAGCAGCTCCGGGACTAGCGGGGGGGCTTTCCAAGAGACCCAGTACTTC
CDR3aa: CASSSGTSGGAFQETQYF

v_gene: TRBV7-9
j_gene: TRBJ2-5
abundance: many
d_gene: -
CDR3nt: TGTGCCAGCGGTGAGGGTAGTGCAGAGACCCAGTACTTC
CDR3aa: CASGEGSAETQYF